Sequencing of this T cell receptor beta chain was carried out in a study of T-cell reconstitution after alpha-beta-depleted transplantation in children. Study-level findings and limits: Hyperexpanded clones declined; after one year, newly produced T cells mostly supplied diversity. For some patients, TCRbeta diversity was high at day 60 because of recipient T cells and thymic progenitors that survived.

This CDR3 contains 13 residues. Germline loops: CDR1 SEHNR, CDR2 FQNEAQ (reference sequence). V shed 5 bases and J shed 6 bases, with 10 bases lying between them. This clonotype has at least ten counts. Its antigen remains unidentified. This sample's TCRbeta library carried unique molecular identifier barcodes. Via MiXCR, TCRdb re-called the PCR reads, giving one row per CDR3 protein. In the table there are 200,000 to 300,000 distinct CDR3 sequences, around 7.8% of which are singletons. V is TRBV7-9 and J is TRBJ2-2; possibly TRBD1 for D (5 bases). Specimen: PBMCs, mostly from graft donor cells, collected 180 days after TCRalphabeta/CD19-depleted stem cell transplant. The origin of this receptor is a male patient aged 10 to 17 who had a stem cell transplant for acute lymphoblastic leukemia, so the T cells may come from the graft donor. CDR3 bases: TGTGCCAGCAGCAAATCAGGGCCCGGGGAGCTGTTTTTT. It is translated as CASSKSGPGELFF.